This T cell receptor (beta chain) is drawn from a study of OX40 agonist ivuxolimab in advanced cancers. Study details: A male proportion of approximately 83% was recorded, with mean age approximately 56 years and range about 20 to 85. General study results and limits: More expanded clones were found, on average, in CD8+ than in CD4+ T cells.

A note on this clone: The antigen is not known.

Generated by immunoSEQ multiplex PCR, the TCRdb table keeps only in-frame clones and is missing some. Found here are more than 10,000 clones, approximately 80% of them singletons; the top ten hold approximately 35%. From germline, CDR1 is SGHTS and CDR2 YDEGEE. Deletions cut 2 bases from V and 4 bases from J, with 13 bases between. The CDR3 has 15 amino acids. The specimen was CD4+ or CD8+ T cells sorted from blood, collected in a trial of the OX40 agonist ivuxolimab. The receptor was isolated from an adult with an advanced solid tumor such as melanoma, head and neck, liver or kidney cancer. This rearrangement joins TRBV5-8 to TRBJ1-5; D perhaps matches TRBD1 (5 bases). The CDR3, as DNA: TGTGCCAGCAGCTTATCCGCAGGGCTAAATCAGCCCCAGCATTTT. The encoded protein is CASSLSAGLNQPQHF.